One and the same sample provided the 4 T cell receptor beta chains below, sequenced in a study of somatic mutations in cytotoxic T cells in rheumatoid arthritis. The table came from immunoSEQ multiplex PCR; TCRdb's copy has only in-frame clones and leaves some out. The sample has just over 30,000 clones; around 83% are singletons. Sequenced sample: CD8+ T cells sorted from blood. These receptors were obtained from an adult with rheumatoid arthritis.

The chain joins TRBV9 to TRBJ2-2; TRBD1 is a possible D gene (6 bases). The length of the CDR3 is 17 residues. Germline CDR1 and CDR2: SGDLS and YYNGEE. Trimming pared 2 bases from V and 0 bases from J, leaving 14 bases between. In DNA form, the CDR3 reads TGTGCCAGCAGCGTTAGGCAGGGGTCGTCGAACACCGGGGAGCTGTTTTTT. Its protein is CASSVRQGSSNTGELFF.

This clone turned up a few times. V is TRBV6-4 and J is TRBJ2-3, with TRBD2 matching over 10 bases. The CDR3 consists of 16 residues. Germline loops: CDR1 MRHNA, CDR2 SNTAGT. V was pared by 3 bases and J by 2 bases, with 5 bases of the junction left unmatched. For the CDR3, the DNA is TGTGCCAGCAGTGAGGATAGCGGGAGGACCACAGATACGCAGTATTTT. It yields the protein CASSEDSGRTTDTQYF.

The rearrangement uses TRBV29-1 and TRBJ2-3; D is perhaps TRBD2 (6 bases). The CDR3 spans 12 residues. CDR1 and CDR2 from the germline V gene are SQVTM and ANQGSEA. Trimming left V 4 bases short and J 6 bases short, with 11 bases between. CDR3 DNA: TGCAGCGTTGCCCACCGGGGGGATACGCAGTATTTT. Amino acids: CSVAHRGDTQYF.

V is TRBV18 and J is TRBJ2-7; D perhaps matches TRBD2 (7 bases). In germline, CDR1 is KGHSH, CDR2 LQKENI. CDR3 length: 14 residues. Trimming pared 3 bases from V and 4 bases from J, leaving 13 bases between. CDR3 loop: CASSPGGAGYEQYF. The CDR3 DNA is TGTGCCAGCTCACCGGGGGGGGCCGGTTACGAGCAGTACTTC. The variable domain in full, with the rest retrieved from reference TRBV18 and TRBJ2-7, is NAGVMQNPRHLVRRRGQEARLRCSPMKGHSHVYWYRQLPEEGLKFMVYLQKENIIDESGMPKERFSAEFPKEGPSILRIQQVVRGDSAAYFCASSPGGAGYEQYFGPGTRLTVT.